Shown below are 21 T cell receptor beta chains from a single sample sequenced in a study of brain T cells in children with intractable seizures. The repertoire was sequenced with immunoSEQ multiplex PCR; TCRdb's copy has only in-frame clones and lacks some. This sample carries about 340,000 clones, roughly 93% of them seen once, and the ten largest clones take roughly 5.8%. Time point in this sample: blood from clinic visit 5 months post-surgery; TSC patient then seizure free. This sample comprised peripheral blood, obtained 4 to 5 months after surgery. These receptors were taken from a boy in the first two years of life with tuberous sclerosis and intractable seizures.

The CDR3 spells CASSSLVWVGEQFF. Here the CDR3 DNA reads TGTGCCAGCAGCTCCCTCGTATGGGTGGGTGAGCAGTTCTTC. The chain employs TRBV11-1 and TRBJ2-1, with D hard to call. Germline V gene sequence: CDR1 SGHAT, CDR2 FQDESV (reference sequence). Trimming stripped 4 bases from V and 9 bases from J, with 16 bases between. CDR3 length: 14 amino acids.

On this clone: The likely explanation is a read error, given a far larger clone one base away. This rearrangement joins TRBV4-2 to TRBJ2-7; D gene ambiguous. Germline loops: CDR1 LGHNA, CDR2 YNFKEQ. The CDR3 is 13 residues long. The V gene lost 4 bases and the J gene lost 0 bases, with 7 bases spanning the gap. CDR3 in amino acids: CASSPHSSYEQYF. The DNA of the CDR3 is TGTGCCAGCAGCCCCCATAGCTCCTACGAGCAGTACTTC.

CDR3 residues: CASSIGGAQRDGYTF. CDR3 nucleotide sequence: TGTGCCAGTAGTATCGGGGGCGCACAGAGGGATGGCTACACCTTC. This chain uses TRBV19 with TRBJ1-2; D may be TRBD1 (6 bases). V shed 3 bases and J shed 6 bases, with 17 bases lying between them. This CDR3 spans 15 amino acids. Germline CDR1 LNHDA, CDR2 SQIVND (reference sequence). The variable domain in full, completed from reference TRBV19 and TRBJ1-2, reads DGGITQSPKYLFRKEGQNVTLSCEQNLNHDAMYWYRQDPGQGLRLIYYSQIVNDFQKGDIAEGYSVSREKKESFPLTVTSAQKNPTAFYLCASSIGGAQRDGYTFGSGTRLTVV.

The gene calls are TRBV19 and TRBJ2-1, with 10 positions matching TRBD2. The CDR3 has 15 amino acids. J was trimmed by 8 bases and V by 3 bases; bases with no gene match: 7. Germline V gene sequence: CDR1 LNHDA, CDR2 SQIVND (reference sequence). This CDR3 is CASSILTSGLYEQFF. In DNA form, the CDR3 reads TGTGCCAGTAGTATCTTGACTAGCGGGCTCTATGAGCAGTTCTTC. Combining the CDR3 with reference TRBV19 and TRBJ2-1 gives the whole variable domain DGGITQSPKYLFRKEGQNVTLSCEQNLNHDAMYWYRQDPGQGLRLIYYSQIVNDFQKGDIAEGYSVSREKKESFPLTVTSAQKNPTAFYLCASSILTSGLYEQFFGPGTRLTVL.

CDR3 sequence: CSVEASSYNEQFF. In nucleotides, the CDR3 is TGCAGCGTTGAGGCGAGCTCCTACAATGAGCAGTTCTTC. This sequence joins TRBV29-1 and TRBJ2-1; the D is unclear. CDR1 is SQVTM, CDR2 ANQGSEA, per germline. This CDR3 contains 13 residues. The ends were cut back, 3 bases at V and 0 bases at J, with 6 bases in the middle.

The rearrangement links TRBV2 to TRBJ1-2, with TRBD1 matching 8 bases. Germline V lookup: CDR1 SNHLY, CDR2 FYNNEI. V lost 7 bases and J lost 7; bases outside the gene matches: 8. This CDR3 region has 13 residues. CDR3 DNA: TGTGCCAGCACCAGGGGGCTATCGCTTGGCTACACCTTC. Translated: CASTRGLSLGYTF. The full variable domain, in which reference TRBV2 and TRBJ1-2 provide the parts outside the CDR3, is EPEVTQTPSHQVTQMGQEVILRCVPISNHLYFYWYRQILGQKVEFLVSFYNNEISEKSEIFDDQFSVERPDGSNFTLKIRSTKLEDSAMYFCASTRGLSLGYTFGSGTRLTVV.

The chain combines TRBV11-3 with TRBJ2-5; 7 positions match TRBD2. J gave up 2 bases and V 1 base, and 10 bases lay outside the gene matches. CDR1 and CDR2 from the germline V gene are SGHNT and YENEEA. The CDR3 has 17 residues. The CDR3 DNA is TGTGCCAGCAGCTTAGGGCGTGGCGGGAGTCTTCAAGAGACCCAGTACTTC. Its protein is CASSLGRGGSLQETQYF.

The table lists this clone with a few counts. This chain connects TRBV7-2 to TRBJ1-6, with a weak D call TRBD1 (6 bases). This CDR3 region has 15 residues. The V end was cut by 1 base, the J end by 7 bases, with 11 bases between. The germline CDR1 and CDR2 sequences are SGHTA and FQGNSA. The CDR3 protein is CASSLEGTQNSPLHF. The CDR3 region has the DNA TGTGCCAGCAGCTTAGAAGGGACACAGAATTCACCCCTCCACTTT.

The J gene is TRBJ1-1, the V gene TRBV12-3 or TRBV12-4, with a tentative D call TRBD1 (5 bases). V lost 3 bases to trimming and J lost 5 bases, with 7 bases between them. The CDR3 totals 12 residues. The CDR3 region has the DNA TGTGCCAGCAGTTTGTGGGGGACTGAAGCTTTCTTT. It yields the protein CASSLWGTEAFF.

V usage is TRBV5-1 and J usage is TRBJ2-3; the match to TRBD1 covers 9 bases. Germline CDR1 reads SGHRS; CDR2 reads YFSETQ. The J segment lost 2 bases and the V segment lost 4 bases, leaving 11 bases of the junction unmatched. This CDR3 is built from 17 residues. The CDR3, as DNA: TGCGCCAGCAGCAACCTGGGACAGGGCGGGTACACAGATACGCAGTATTTT. Translating gives CASSNLGQGGYTDTQYF.

This clone has a single count. The chain joins TRBV11-3 to TRBJ2-6, with D perhaps matching TRBD1 (7 bases). Trimming stripped 1 base from V and 2 bases from J, with 15 bases between. In germline, CDR1 is SGHNT, CDR2 YENEEA. The CDR3 is 18 amino acids. Here the CDR3 reads CASSLVAGGSAGANVLTF. The CDR3 nucleotides are TGTGCCAGCAGCTTAGTTGCAGGGGGGTCTGCTGGGGCCAACGTCCTGACTTTC.

The sample holds one count of this clone. This chain connects TRBV9 to TRBJ2-5; no clear D. Germline CDR1 SGDLS, CDR2 YYNGEE. This CDR3 spans 11 amino acids. Trimming cost V 7 bases and J 1 base, with 5 bases left between them. CDR3 DNA sequence: TGTGCCAGCGGCTTCCAAGAGACCCAGTACTTC. Residues: CASGFQETQYF.

The rearrangement joins TRBV10-1 to TRBJ1-2; 9 positions match TRBD1. The J segment lost 7 bases and the V segment lost 5 bases, leaving 11 bases of the junction unmatched. From germline, CDR1 is WNHNN and CDR2 SYGVQD (reference sequence). The CDR3 is 15 amino acids. CDR3 sequence reads: CASSRMGQGIRGYTF. As DNA, the CDR3 is TGCGCCAGCAGTAGAATGGGACAGGGAATTCGTGGCTACACCTTC.

This clone has more than one count but fewer than ten. The chain has TRBV19 and TRBJ2-7; TRBD2 aligns across 7 bases. V gave up 3 bases and J gave up 0 bases; unmatched junction bases: 8. This CDR3 comprises 16 residues. Germline lookup yields CDR1 LNHDA and CDR2 SQIVND (reference sequence). This chain's CDR3 is CASSIGLERASYEQYF. The CDR3 DNA follows: TGTGCCAGTAGTATCGGACTAGAAAGGGCCTCCTACGAGCAGTACTTC.

The chain carries TRBV7-6 and TRBJ1-4; D might be TRBD1 (5 bases). Deletions cut 1 base from V and 4 bases from J, with 10 bases between. The CDR3 length is 15 residues. Looked up from germline, CDR1 is SGHVS and CDR2 is FNYEAQ. CDR3 sequence reads: CASSLGRQGNEKLFF. The CDR3 DNA reads TGTGCCAGCAGCTTAGGCCGGCAGGGTAATGAAAAACTGTTTTTT.

The rearrangement uses TRBV19 and TRBJ2-2; TRBD2 matches 7 bases. The germline gives CDR1 LNHDA, CDR2 SQIVND (reference sequence). This CDR3 has 16 amino acids. Trimming removed 5 bases from V and 0 bases from J; junction bases left unmatched: 6. This chain's CDR3 is CASSYVGLANTGELFF. DNA for the CDR3: TGTGCCAGTAGTTACGTTGGACTAGCGAACACCGGGGAGCTGTTTTTT.

The chain combines TRBV28 with TRBJ1-2; D remains unclear. In germline, CDR1 is MDHEN, CDR2 SYDVKM. This CDR3 has 12 amino acids. V dropped 2 bases and J dropped 5 bases, with 6 bases sitting between them. The CDR3 sequence: CASSLGLYGYTF. The CDR3 nucleotides are TGTGCCAGCAGTTTAGGCCTATATGGCTACACCTTC.

The rearrangement joins TRBV5-1 to TRBJ2-1; D is ambiguous. The CDR3 spans 11 residues. Trimming cost V 0 bases and J 11 bases, with 6 bases left between them. In germline, CDR1 is SGHRS, CDR2 YFSETQ. CDR3 DNA sequence: TGCGCCAGCAGCTTGGGAGATAAGCAGTTCTTC. Its translation is CASSLGDKQFF.

The chain couples TRBV6-4 to TRBJ2-1; the D gene is possibly TRBD1 (6 bases). The germline V gene has CDR1 MRHNA and CDR2 SNTAGT. The V end lost 0 bases, the J end lost 12 bases, and 12 bases lay between the germline ends. The CDR3 totals 13 residues. CDR3 nucleotide sequence: TGTGCCAGCAGTGACTCGGGGGCAGTTGGGCAGTTCTTC. This codes for CASSDSGAVGQFF.

The genes are TRBV5-1 and TRBJ2-7; 8 bases agree with TRBD1. Losses at the gene ends were 0 bases for V and 5 bases for J; bases not matched to a gene: 4. Germline CDR1 is SGHRS and CDR2 is YFSETQ. CDR3 size: 14 residues. The CDR3 reads CASSLGDRRHEQYF. CDR3 DNA sequence: TGCGCCAGCAGCTTGGGGGACAGGCGCCACGAGCAGTACTTC. The entire variable domain, with the rest obtained from reference TRBV5-1 and TRBJ2-7, is as follows: KAGVTQTPRYLIKTRGQQVTLSCSPISGHRSVSWYQQTPGQGLQFLFEYFSETQRNKGNFPGRFSGRQFSNSRSEMNVSTLELGDSALYLCASSLGDRRHEQYFGPGTRLTVT.

J is TRBJ2-3 and V is TRBV28; 7 bases fit TRBD2. The CDR3 covers 17 residues. Germline loops: CDR1 MDHEN, CDR2 SYDVKM. Germline trimming cut 1 base from V and 2 bases from J; bases unmatched to any gene: 9. In DNA, the CDR3 is TGTGCCAGCAGTTTATTGACTAGCAAACACCCCACAGATACGCAGTATTTT. Protein product: CASSLLTSKHPTDTQYF.